This paragraph reports one TCR beta chain. This clone turned up a few times. There is no known antigen for this receptor. No qualities accompany the bases; no much larger clone lies one base away. The sample belongs to a study of blood T cell repertoires in COVID-19 (TCRdb year 2020). About the investigation overall: The collaborator samples originated in the United States, Italy and Spain and spanned the acute and convalescent phases of COVID-19. Sample metadata almost always included a de-identified subject ID, COVID-19 status, age in years and sex. Subjects who had been exposed to COVID-19, were actively infected with it, or had recovered from it provided the deeply sampled blood TCRbeta repertoires that made up the dataset. The prospective study material was composed of cDNA or gDNA derived from T cells, B-cell-depleted T cells, or PBMCs. The samples were drawn from the first 160 participants of the ongoing ImmuneRACE study and from 950 to 1,500 subjects provided by 6 global collaborators. The repertoires were released in a freely available public database meant as a resource for research on the immune response to SARS-CoV-2. HLA class I and class II types, where available, came from metadata supplied by the sample provider rather than from assay-based typing.

The immunoSEQ Assay, a bias-controlled multiplex PCR, was used to amplify TCRbeta CDR3 regions from genomic DNA. The authors processed their data as follows. Nucleated cell counts per sample were estimated from amplification of reference gene primers within the assay. To quantify the absolute abundance of each unique TCRbeta CDR3 rearrangement, sequence reads were collapsed and filtered. Productive Simpson clonality was computed per sample as the square root of Simpson's diversity index over productive rearrangements. This is the immuneACCESS table as TCRdb keeps it, with only in-frame sequences that have V and J called. A part of the clones is gone; compared with another copy, unresolved V genes explain less than half, and the rest is unexplained. That table furnishes V, J and clone size, whereas the DNA furnished D and trimming. The sample contains roughly 180,000 clones, roughly 82% of them found a single time. Together, the top ten hold 9.5% to 12% of the sample.

Enrolling through a virtual design, the prospective study's participants ranged in age from roughly 18 to 95 years and lived across some 22 United States geographic areas. In the prospective study, participants were assigned to cohorts based on the clinical history participants reported in a screening survey and a study questionnaire. Recovered participants in ImmuneRACE Cohort 3 were defined as having two consecutive negative NP/OP PCR tests, clearance from a healthcare professional, or resolution of symptoms. In the prospective study, mobile phlebotomists collected whole blood, serum and a nasopharyngeal or oropharyngeal swab from each participant. Additional blood draws and questionnaires over an approximately two-month period could optionally be provided by prospective study participants. Before DNA extraction, blood samples from the prospective study were shipped at room temperature or frozen.

The CDR3, from cysteine to phenylalanine, totals 16 residues. Only the CDR3 region is kept as DNA, spanning 48 bases read in frame from base 1. The germline V gene sets CDR1 to MGHRA and CDR2 to YSYEKL. V is shortened by 1 base, J by 6 bases, and the region joining them spans 15 bases. Findings and caveats that apply to the study as a whole: How much clinical and demographic metadata was included differed by source and by participant, and the metadata was provided uncurated.

This receptor chain uses TRBV4-1 and TRBJ2-2, and TRBD2 may be the D gene, going by 5 matching bases. The sample comprised PBMCs or T cells enriched from blood (not recorded which). The TCR originated in a man aged 50 to 60 who had recovered from COVID-19. The CDR3 has the sequence CASSQATGVYPGELFF. The nucleotides are TGCGCCAGCAGCCAAGCGACCGGGGTCTACCCCGGGGAGCTGTTTTTT.